This T cell receptor (beta chain) came from a study of T cell repertoires in cytomegalovirus infection. Study overall: Matching HLA type, along with CMV infection, was indicated by public TCR beta signatures. General study results and limits: Cumulative public TCR beta family frequency identified carriers of CMV plus the relevant HLA. CMV-specific TCR beta clonotypes restricted by HLA-C dominated the ex vivo response.

Germline lookup yields CDR1 MGHDK and CDR2 SYGVNS. The trim removed 5 bases at V and 3 bases at J, leaving 5 bases unmatched. The CDR3 extends over 15 amino acids. Each CDR3 protein gets one entry after TCRdb re-called the reads with MiXCR. The sample holds around 330,000 distinct CDR3 sequences; roughly a sixth are singletons and the top ten take approximately 12%. A remark on this clonotype: Its specificity is not known.

The specimen sequenced was PBMCs. The gene calls are TRBV25-1 and TRBJ1-4; 8 nucleotides match TRBD1. The origin of this receptor is a human donor in good health (CMV status not recorded). Some clones in this sample may be carry-over from other donors' samples. The CDR3 DNA reads TGTGCCAGCAGTTCACGGACAGGGTCTAATGAAAAACTGTTTTTT. It yields the protein CASSSRTGSNEKLFF.